The 9 T cell receptor beta chains listed next were all sequenced from one sample in a study of blood T cell repertoires in COVID-19. Clones were read by immunoSEQ multiplex PCR, and TCRdb kept only the in-frame ones, dropping some. This table holds about 110,000 clones, 80% found once. Material for sequencing was peripheral blood. The receptors come from a human donor in a cohort sampled during active or convalescent COVID-19.

The chain links TRBV6-2 or TRBV6-3 to TRBJ1-3, with D possibly TRBD1 on 5 matching bases. The germline V and J ends were trimmed by 4 bases and 2 bases, with 12 bases remaining between them. CDR3 size: 15 residues. Per germline, CDR1 MNHEY and CDR2 SVGEGT. The CDR3 region is CASSFDSSPGNTIYF. The CDR3 bases are TGTGCCAGCAGTTTCGACAGTTCACCTGGAAACACCATATATTTT.

J is TRBJ2-1 and V is TRBV4-3, with D possibly matching TRBD2 (5 bases). V dropped 1 base and J dropped 10 bases, with 17 bases sitting between them. Germline CDR1 and CDR2: LGHNA and YSLEER. The CDR3 is made up of 15 amino acids. The CDR3: CASSQGPGGIWEQFF. As DNA, the CDR3 is TGCGCCAGCAGCCAAGGGCCCGGAGGAATTTGGGAGCAGTTCTTC.

This clone was observed a few times. The chain links TRBV4-3 to TRBJ2-3; D gene uncertain. CDR1 is LGHNA and CDR2 is YSLEER in the germline V gene. Trimming cost V 6 bases and J 1 base, with 8 bases left between them. The CDR3 covers 13 residues. CDR3 sequence: CASSHRGTDTQYF. The CDR3 nucleotides are TGCGCCAGCAGTCACCGGGGCACAGATACGCAGTATTTT.

The V call is TRBV7-9, the J call TRBJ1-2; perhaps TRBD1 as D (5 bases). Trimming took 5 bases from V and 3 from J, leaving 19 bases between them. CDR3 length: 16 amino acids. In germline, CDR1 is SEHNR, CDR2 FQNEAQ (reference sequence). The CDR3 loop is CASSPLDGQGDYGYTF. DNA of the CDR3: TGTGCCAGCAGCCCCTTGGACGGCCAGGGTGACTATGGCTACACCTTC. Full variable domain (missing parts from reference TRBV7-9 and TRBJ1-2): DTGVSQNPRHKITKRGQNVTFRCDPISEHNRLYWYRQTLGQGPEFLTYFQNEAQLEKSRLLSDRFSAERPKGSFSTLEIQRTEQGDSAMYLCASSPLDGQGDYGYTFGSGTRLTVV.

The V and J genes are TRBV21-1 and TRBJ2-5; TRBD2 is taken as the D call from the table, unchecked against the DNA. TRBV21-1 is a recognized pseudogene. This CDR3 region has 17 residues. CDR3 amino acids: CASSNALLAPIQETQYF. The CDR3, as DNA: TGTGCCAGCAGCAACGCCCTACTAGCGCCAATCCAAGAGACCCAGTACTTC.

The V gene is TRBV5-4, the J gene TRBJ2-7, with D possibly matching TRBD2 (6 bases). The germline CDR1 and CDR2 sequences are SGHNT and YYREEE (reference sequence). The CDR3 has 14 residues. V lost 2 bases to trimming and J lost 2 bases, with 11 bases between them. The CDR3, as DNA: TGTGCCAGCAGCTTCTTGGGAGGTCCCTACGAGCAGTACTTC. Residues: CASSFLGGPYEQYF.

The V and J genes are TRBV24-1 and TRBJ2-6, with 10 bases matching TRBD1. Germline lookup yields CDR1 KGHDR and CDR2 SFDVKD. V trimming: 7 bases; J trimming: 0 bases; junction bases outside the gene matches: 8. This CDR3 is built from 18 residues. CDR3 bases: TGTGCCACCAGCCAACCGGGACAGGGGAACTCTGGGGCCAACGTCCTGACTTTC. As protein: CATSQPGQGNSGANVLTF.

This chain links TRBV6-2 or TRBV6-3 with TRBJ2-2; possibly TRBD1 for D (6 bases). There are 15 residues in the CDR3. The germline V gene has CDR1 MNHEY and CDR2 SVGEGT. Trimming left V 3 bases short and J 4 bases short, with 12 bases between. CDR3 sequence reads: CASSYLDRGTGELFF. The CDR3 nucleotides read TGTGCCAGCAGTTATTTGGACAGAGGCACCGGGGAGCTGTTTTTT.

V and J are TRBV19 and TRBJ2-2; D might be TRBD2 (6 bases). Trimming cost V 9 bases and J 0 bases, with 11 bases left between them. Germline V gene data show CDR1 as LNHDA and CDR2 as SQIVND (reference sequence). The CDR3 sequence is 14 residues long. CDR3 loop: CASSREANTGELFF. The CDR3, as DNA: TGTGCCAGCAGCAGGGAGGCGAACACCGGGGAGCTGTTTTTT.